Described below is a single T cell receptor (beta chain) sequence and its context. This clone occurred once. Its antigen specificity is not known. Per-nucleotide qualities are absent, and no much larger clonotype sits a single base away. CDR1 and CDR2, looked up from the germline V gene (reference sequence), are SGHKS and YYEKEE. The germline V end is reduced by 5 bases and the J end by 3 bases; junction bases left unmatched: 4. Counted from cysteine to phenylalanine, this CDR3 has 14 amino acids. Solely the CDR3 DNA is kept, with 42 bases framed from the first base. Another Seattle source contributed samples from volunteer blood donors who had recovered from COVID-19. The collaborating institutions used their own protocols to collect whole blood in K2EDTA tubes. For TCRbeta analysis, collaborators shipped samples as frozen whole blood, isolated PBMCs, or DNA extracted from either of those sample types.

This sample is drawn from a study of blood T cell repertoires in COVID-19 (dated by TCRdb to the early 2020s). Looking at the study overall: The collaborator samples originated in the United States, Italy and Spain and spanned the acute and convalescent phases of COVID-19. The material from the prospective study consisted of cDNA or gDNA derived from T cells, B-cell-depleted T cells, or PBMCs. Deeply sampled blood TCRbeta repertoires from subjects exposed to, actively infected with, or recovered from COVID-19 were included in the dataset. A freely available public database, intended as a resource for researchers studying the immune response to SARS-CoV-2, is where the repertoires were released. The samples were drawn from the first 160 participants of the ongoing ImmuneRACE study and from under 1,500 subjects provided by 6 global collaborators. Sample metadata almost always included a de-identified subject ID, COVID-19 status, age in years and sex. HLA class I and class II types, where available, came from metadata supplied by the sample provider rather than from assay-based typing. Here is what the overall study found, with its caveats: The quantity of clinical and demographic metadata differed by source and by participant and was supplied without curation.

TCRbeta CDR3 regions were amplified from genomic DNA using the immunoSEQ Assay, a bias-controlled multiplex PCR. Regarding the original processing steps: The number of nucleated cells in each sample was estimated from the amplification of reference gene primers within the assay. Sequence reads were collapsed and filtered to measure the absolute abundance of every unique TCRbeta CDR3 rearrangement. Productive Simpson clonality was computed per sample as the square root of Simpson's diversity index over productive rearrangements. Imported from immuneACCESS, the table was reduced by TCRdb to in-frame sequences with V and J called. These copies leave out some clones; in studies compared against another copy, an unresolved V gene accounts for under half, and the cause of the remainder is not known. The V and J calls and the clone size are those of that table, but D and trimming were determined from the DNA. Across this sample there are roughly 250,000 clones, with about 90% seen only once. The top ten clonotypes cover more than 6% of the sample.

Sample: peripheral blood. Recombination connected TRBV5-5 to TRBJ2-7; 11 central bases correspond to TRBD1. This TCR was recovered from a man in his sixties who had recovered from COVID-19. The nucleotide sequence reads TGTGCCAGCAGGCGGACAGGGGGCTTCTACGAGCAGTACTTC. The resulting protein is CASRRTGGFYEQYF. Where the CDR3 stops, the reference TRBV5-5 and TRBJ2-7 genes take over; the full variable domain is DAGVTQSPTHLIKTRGQQVTLRCSPISGHKSVSWYQQVLGQGPQFIFQYYEKEERGRGNFPDRFSARQFPNYSSELNVNALLLGDSALYLCASRRTGGFYEQYFGPGTRLTVT.